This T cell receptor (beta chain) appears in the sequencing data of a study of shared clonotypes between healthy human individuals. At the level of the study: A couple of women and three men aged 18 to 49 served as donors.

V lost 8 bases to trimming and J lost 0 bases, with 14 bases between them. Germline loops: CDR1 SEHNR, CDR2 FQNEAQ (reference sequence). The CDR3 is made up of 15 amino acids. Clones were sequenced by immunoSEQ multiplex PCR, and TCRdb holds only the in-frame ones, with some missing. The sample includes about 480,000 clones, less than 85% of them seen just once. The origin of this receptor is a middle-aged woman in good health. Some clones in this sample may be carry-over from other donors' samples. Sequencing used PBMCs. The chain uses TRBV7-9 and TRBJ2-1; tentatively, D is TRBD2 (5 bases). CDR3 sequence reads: CASRRGESSYNEQFF. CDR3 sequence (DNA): TGTGCCAGCCGCCGGGGAGAGAGCTCCTACAATGAGCAGTTCTTC.